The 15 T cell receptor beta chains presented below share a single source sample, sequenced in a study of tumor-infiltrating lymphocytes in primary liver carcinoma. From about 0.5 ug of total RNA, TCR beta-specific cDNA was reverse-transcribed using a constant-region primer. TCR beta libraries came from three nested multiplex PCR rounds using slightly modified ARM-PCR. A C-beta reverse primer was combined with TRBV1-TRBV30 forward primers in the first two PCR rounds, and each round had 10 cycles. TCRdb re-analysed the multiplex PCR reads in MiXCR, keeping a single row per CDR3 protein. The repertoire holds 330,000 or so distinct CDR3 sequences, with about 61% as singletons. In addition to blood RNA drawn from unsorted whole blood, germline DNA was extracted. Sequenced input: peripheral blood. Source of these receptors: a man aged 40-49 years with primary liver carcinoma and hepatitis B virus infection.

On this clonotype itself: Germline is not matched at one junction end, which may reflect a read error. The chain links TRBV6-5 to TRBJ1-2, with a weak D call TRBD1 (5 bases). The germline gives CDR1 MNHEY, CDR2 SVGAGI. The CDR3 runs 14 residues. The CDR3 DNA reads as TGTGCTAGCAGTTGGGGAGGGACCGGTCAAGGCTACACCTTC. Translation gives CASSWGGTGQGYTF.

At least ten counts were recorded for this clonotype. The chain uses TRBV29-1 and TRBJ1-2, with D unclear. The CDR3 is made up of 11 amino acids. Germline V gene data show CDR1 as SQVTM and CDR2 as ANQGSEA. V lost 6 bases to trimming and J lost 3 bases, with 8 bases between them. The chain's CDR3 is CSVSGDYGYTF. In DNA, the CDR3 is TGCAGCGTCTCCGGGGACTATGGCTACACCTTC.

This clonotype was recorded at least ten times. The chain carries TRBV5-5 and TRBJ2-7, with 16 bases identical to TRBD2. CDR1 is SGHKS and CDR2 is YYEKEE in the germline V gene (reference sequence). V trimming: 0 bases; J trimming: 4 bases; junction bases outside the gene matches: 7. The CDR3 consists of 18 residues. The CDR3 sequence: CASSLGGTSGRASYEQYF. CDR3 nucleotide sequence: TGTGCCAGCAGCTTGGGGGGGACTAGCGGGAGGGCCAGTTACGAGCAGTACTTC.

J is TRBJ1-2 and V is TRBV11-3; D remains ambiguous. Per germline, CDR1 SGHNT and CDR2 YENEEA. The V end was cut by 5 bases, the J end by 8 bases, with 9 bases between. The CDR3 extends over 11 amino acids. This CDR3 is CASSPRGGYTF. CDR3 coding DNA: TGTGCCAGCAGCCCCCGGGGAGGCTACACCTTC. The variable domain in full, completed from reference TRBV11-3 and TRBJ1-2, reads EAGVVQSPRYKIIEKKQPVAFWCNPISGHNTLYWYLQNLGQGPELLIRYENEEAVDDSQLPKDRFSAERLKGVDSTLKIQPAELGDSAVYLCASSPRGGYTFGSGTRLTVV.

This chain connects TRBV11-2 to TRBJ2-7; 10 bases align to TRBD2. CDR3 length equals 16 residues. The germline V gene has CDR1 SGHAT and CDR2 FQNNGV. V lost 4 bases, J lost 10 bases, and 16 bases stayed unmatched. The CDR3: CASSSALAGAQGEQYF. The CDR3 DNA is TGTGCCAGCAGCTCGGCTCTAGCGGGAGCTCAGGGCGAACAGTACTTC.

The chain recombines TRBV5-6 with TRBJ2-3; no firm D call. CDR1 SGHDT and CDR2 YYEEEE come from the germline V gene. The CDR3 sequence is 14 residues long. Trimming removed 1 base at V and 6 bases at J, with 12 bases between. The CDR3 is CASSLSMVPDTQYF. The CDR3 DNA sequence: TGTGCCAGCAGCTTGAGTATGGTACCCGATACGCAGTATTTT.

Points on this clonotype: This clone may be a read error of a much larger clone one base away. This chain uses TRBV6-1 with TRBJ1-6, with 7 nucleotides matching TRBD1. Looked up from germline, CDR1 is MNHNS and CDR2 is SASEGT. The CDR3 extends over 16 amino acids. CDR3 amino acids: CARSEGSGTANSPLHF. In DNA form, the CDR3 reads TGTGCCAGAAGTGAAGGATCCGGGACAGCGAATTCACCCCTCCACTTT.

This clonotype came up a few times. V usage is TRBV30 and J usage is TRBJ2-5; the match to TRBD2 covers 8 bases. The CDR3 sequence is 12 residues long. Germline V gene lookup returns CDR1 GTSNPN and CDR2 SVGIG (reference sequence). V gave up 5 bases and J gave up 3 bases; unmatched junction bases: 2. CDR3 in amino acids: CAWEAGEETQYF. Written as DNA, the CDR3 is TGTGCCTGGGAAGCGGGAGAAGAGACCCAGTACTTC.

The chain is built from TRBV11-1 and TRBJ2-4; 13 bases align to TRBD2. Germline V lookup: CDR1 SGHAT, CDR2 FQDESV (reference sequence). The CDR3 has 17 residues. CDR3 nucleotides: TGTGACAGTAGCCTTCCCGGGACTAGCGGGACCAAAAACATTCAGTACTTC. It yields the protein CDSSLPGTSGTKNIQYF.

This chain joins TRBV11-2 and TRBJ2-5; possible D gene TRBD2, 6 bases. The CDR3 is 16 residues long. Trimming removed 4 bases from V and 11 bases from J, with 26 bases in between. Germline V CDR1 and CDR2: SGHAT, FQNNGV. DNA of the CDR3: TGTGCCAGCAGCTCAGGACTAACCACTACCTACAATGATCAGTACTTC. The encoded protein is CASSSGLTTTYNDQYF.

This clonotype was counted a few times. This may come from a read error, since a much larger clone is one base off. The DNA for the CDR3 is TGTGCCAGCAGTTCTAACAGGGTCGACAATGAGCAGCTCTTC. The encoded protein is CASSSNRVDNEQLF. The rearrangement links TRBV6-6 to TRBJ2-1, with a weak D call TRBD1 (6 bases). CDR3 length: 14 residues. Germline loops: CDR1 MNHNY, CDR2 SVGAGI (reference sequence).

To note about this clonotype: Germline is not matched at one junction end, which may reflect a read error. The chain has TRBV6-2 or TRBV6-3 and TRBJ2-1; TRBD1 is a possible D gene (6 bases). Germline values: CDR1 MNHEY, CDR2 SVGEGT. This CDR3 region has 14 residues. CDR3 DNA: TGTGCCAGCAGCAGGGGACGGGCGTATAATGGGCAGTTCTTC. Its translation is CASSRGRAYNGQFF.

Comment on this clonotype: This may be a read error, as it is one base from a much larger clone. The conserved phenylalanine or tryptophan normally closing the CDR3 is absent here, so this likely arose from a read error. This chain's CDR3 is CASSQEGLGETQYI. CDR3 nucleotides: TGCGCCAGCAGCCAAGAGGGGCTAGGGGAAACCCAGTACATC. J is TRBJ2-5 and V is TRBV4-1; D perhaps matches TRBD1 (5 bases). CDR1 MGHRA and CDR2 YSYEKL come from the germline V gene. Trimming cost V 0 bases and J 8 bases, with 13 bases left between them. CDR3 size: 14 residues.

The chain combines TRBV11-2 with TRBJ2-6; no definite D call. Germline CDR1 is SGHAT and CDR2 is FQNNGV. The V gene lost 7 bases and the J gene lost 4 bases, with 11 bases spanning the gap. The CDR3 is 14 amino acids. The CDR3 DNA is TGTGCCAGCACAATGTATGGCGGGGCCAACGTCCTGACTTTC. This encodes CASTMYGGANVLTF.

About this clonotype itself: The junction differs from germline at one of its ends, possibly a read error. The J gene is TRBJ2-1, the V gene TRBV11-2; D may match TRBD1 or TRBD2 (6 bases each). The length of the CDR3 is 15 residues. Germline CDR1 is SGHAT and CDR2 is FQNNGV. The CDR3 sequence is CASSPRGESCNEQLF. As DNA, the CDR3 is TGTGCCAGCAGCCCTAGGGGGGAATCCTGCAATGAGCAGCTCTTC. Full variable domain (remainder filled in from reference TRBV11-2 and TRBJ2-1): EAGVAQSPRYKIIEKRQSVAFWCNPISGHATLYWYQQILGQGPKLLIQFQNNGVVDDSQLPKDRFSAERLKGVDSTLKIQPAKLEDSAVYLCASSPRGESCNEQLFGPGTRLTVL.